Below are 20 T cell receptor beta chains sequenced from a single sample in a study of cytomegalovirus exposure and HLA in healthy donors. It was with 60 Vbeta and 13 Jbeta primers that the PCR ran. The table came from immunoSEQ multiplex PCR; TCRdb's copy has only in-frame clones and leaves some out. The table includes about 130,000 clones, approximately 77% detected once. Sequencing was done on a sample of PBMCs. These receptors originate from a man aged 30 to 45 in good health and CMV-seronegative.

In this sample, this clone turned up once. V is TRBV10-2 and J is TRBJ2-1, with TRBD2 matching over 13 bases. This CDR3 is 18 amino acids long. Germline values: CDR1 WSHSY, CDR2 SAAADI. After removal of 6 bases from V and 5 bases from J, the junction contained 13 bases not matched to a gene. In nucleotides, the CDR3 is TGCGCCAGCAGCGACCTTCACCTCACTAGCGGGAGGGACAATGAGCAGTTCTTC. This codes for CASSDLHLTSGRDNEQFF.

J is TRBJ2-1 and V is TRBV30; 10 bases line up with TRBD2. This CDR3 contains 16 residues. V gave up 4 bases and J gave up 7 bases; unmatched junction bases: 13. The germline CDR1 and CDR2 sequences are GTSNPN and SVGIG (reference sequence). The CDR3 sequence is CAWTPMTSGLKNEQFF. CDR3 bases: TGTGCCTGGACCCCAATGACTAGCGGGCTGAAGAATGAGCAGTTCTTC. The variable domain in full, with the rest retrieved from reference TRBV30 and TRBJ2-1, is SQTIHQWPATLVQPVGSPLSLECTVEGTSNPNLYWYRQAAGRGLQLLFYSVGIGQISSEVPQNLSASRPQDRQFILSSKKLLLSDSGFYLCAWTPMTSGLKNEQFFGPGTRLTVL.

This clone was seen a handful of times. The chain combines TRBV5-1 with TRBJ1-4, with 11 nucleotides matching TRBD1. J lost 7 bases, V lost 2 bases, and 1 base had no gene match. This CDR3 is built from 14 residues. Germline V gives CDR1 SGHRS, CDR2 YFSETQ. CDR3 in DNA: TGCGCCAGCAGCTTCGGGACAGGGGGTGAAAAACTGTTTTTT. Its protein product is CASSFGTGGEKLFF.

A word on this clone: Relative to the germline gene, one junction end is altered; a read error may explain this. The rearrangement links TRBV29-1 to TRBJ2-5; 8 bases fit TRBD2. The CDR3 is 13 residues long. Germline CDR1 reads SQVTM; CDR2 reads ANQGSEA. The CDR3 nucleotides are TGCAGCGTTGGTAATCAAGCGGGAGAGTCCCAGTACTTC. It encodes CSVGNQAGESQYF.

The chain uses TRBV18 and TRBJ2-7, with 9 bases aligning to TRBD1. This CDR3 spans 14 amino acids. V shed 3 bases and J 3 bases; nucleotides not matched to a gene: 3. Germline CDR1 and CDR2: KGHSH and LQKENI. The CDR3 is CASSPGQGYYEQYF. The CDR3 bases are TGTGCCAGCTCACCGGGACAGGGTTACTACGAGCAGTACTTC.

The chain combines TRBV7-3 with TRBJ2-1; D is perhaps TRBD2 (5 bases). The CDR3 extends over 14 amino acids. Per the germline V gene, CDR1 is SGHTA and CDR2 is FQGTGA. V was pared by 3 bases and J by 8 bases, with 14 bases between. CDR3 bases: TGTGCCAGCAGCTTTGCCGGGAAAGGTGATGAGCAGTTCTTC. Amino acids: CASSFAGKGDEQFF.

The CDR3 nucleotides read TGCGCCAGCAGCCCCACGACTAAAGGCTCCTACAATGAGCAGTTCTTC. Translation: CASSPTTKGSYNEQFF. This sequence joins TRBV4-1 and TRBJ2-1, with a weak D call TRBD2 (5 bases). V lost 4 bases and J lost 0, with 13 bases in between. Germline-derived CDR1 and CDR2 are MGHRA and YSYEKL. The CDR3 has 16 amino acids.

The chain has TRBV9 and TRBJ1-1; D gene unclear. Germline loops: CDR1 SGDLS, CDR2 YYNGEE. CDR3 length: 15 residues. Trimming removed 0 bases from V and 1 base from J, with 10 bases in between. The CDR3 DNA reads as TGTGCCAGCAGCGTAGGGGCAGCCGAGAACACTGAAGCTTTCTTT. As protein: CASSVGAAENTEAFF.

A few counts support this clone. V and J are TRBV2 and TRBJ2-3; TRBD1 matches 9 bases. The CDR3 covers 15 residues. V lost 6 bases to trimming and J lost 0 bases; unmatched junction nucleotides: 4. Per the germline V gene, CDR1 is SNHLY and CDR2 is FYNNEI. DNA of the CDR3: TGTGCCAGCAGAAAGGACAGGGGAAGCACAGATACGCAGTATTTT. This sequence encodes CASRKDRGSTDTQYF.

V gene TRBV5-1 combines with J gene TRBJ2-7, with TRBD2 matching over 10 bases. With 5 bases clipped from V and 1 base from J, the junction kept 9 bases outside the gene matches. Germline CDR1 SGHRS, CDR2 YFSETQ. The CDR3 has 16 residues. CDR3 loop: CASSLMTSGPSYEQYF. Here the CDR3 DNA reads TGCGCCAGCAGTTTAATGACTAGCGGGCCTTCCTACGAGCAGTACTTC.

Only a few counts were recorded for this clone. The chain recombines TRBV30 with TRBJ2-7; 7 bases map to TRBD1. This CDR3 is 11 amino acids long. The V segment lost 8 bases and the J segment 6 bases; nucleotides outside the gene matches: 7. Germline values: CDR1 GTSNPN, CDR2 SVGIG (reference sequence). The DNA for the CDR3 is TGTGCCGGTGGAAGGGGGCTCGAGCAGTACTTC. Its protein product is CAGGRGLEQYF. Full variable domain (missing parts from reference TRBV30 and TRBJ2-7): SQTIHQWPATLVQPVGSPLSLECTVEGTSNPNLYWYRQAAGRGLQLLFYSVGIGQISSEVPQNLSASRPQDRQFILSSKKLLLSDSGFYLCAGGRGLEQYFGPGTRLTVT.

V usage is TRBV5-1 and J usage is TRBJ2-5; 7 nucleotides agree with TRBD1. V trimming: 3 bases; J trimming: 3 bases; junction bases outside the gene matches: 5. The CDR3 has 14 residues. CDR1 and CDR2 (germline): SGHRS, YFSETQ. In nucleotides, the CDR3 is TGCGCCAGCAGCTCCCCCGGGACAGAAGAGACCCAGTACTTC. It specifies CASSSPGTEETQYF.

The genes are TRBV5-1 and TRBJ1-2; D may be TRBD1 (5 bases). CDR1 SGHRS and CDR2 YFSETQ come from the germline V gene. This CDR3 has 13 residues. The V end was cut by 1 base, the J end by 6 bases, with 10 bases between. CDR3: CASSLRGEDGYTF. DNA for the CDR3: TGCGCCAGCAGCTTGCGAGGGGAGGATGGCTACACCTTC.

This chain links TRBV6-1 with TRBJ2-7; D possibly corresponds to TRBD2 (6 bases). CDR1 and CDR2 (germline): MNHNS, SASEGT. This CDR3 region has 12 residues. The DNA of the CDR3 is TGTGCAATCGATGGCGGGAACTACGAGCAGTACTTC. The encoded protein is CAIDGGNYEQYF.

The chain joins TRBV5-1 to TRBJ2-6; perhaps TRBD1 as D (5 bases). This CDR3 has 19 amino acids. Germline V gene data show CDR1 as SGHRS and CDR2 as YFSETQ. With 0 bases removed from V and 0 bases from J, the gap between germline ends came to 16 bases. The CDR3 loop is CASSLARAAPLSGANVLTF. The CDR3 nucleotides are TGCGCCAGCAGCTTGGCCAGGGCTGCCCCCCTCTCTGGGGCCAACGTCCTGACTTTC.

The CDR3 DNA sequence: TGTGCCAGCGCCAGGATGTCTTTTAACGTCGGCGAGCAGTACTTC. Its protein is CASARMSFNVGEQYF. V and J are TRBV6-1 and TRBJ2-7; D not resolved. This CDR3 region has 15 residues. The V gene lost 8 bases and the J gene lost 6 bases, with 23 bases spanning the gap. Germline V gives CDR1 MNHNS, CDR2 SASEGT.

The sample holds a few counts of this clone. The gene calls are TRBV6-1 and TRBJ2-3; 9 nucleotides match TRBD2. In germline, CDR1 is MNHNS, CDR2 SASEGT. There are 16 residues in the CDR3. V lost 1 base to trimming and J lost 2 bases; unmatched junction nucleotides: 4. The CDR3 here is CASSEDSGSHTDTQYF. CDR3 in DNA: TGTGCCAGCAGTGAAGATAGCGGGAGTCACACAGATACGCAGTATTTT.

This clone was detected only a few times. The chain recombines TRBV5-1 with TRBJ2-1, with 8 bases identical to TRBD2. CDR1 is SGHRS and CDR2 is YFSETQ in the germline V gene. V was pared by 0 bases and J by 6 bases, with 5 bases of the junction left unmatched. The CDR3 has 15 residues. The CDR3 loop reads CASSLASGSINEQFF. CDR3 coding DNA: TGCGCCAGCAGCTTGGCCAGCGGGAGTATCAATGAGCAGTTCTTC.

This clone was picked up one time. The chain employs TRBV7-2 and TRBJ2-5, with D possibly matching TRBD2 (6 bases). Germline-derived CDR1 and CDR2 are SGHTA and FQGNSA. The CDR3 totals 12 residues. V dropped 0 bases and J dropped 9 bases, with 8 bases sitting between them. The CDR3 DNA reads TGTGCCAGCAGCTTAGCAAGGGAGGCCCAGTACTTC. This codes for CASSLAREAQYF.

This chain uses TRBV19 with TRBJ1-5, with a weak D call TRBD1 (5 bases). Germline values: CDR1 LNHDA, CDR2 SQIVND (reference sequence). V shed 6 bases and J shed 3 bases, with 12 bases lying between them. The CDR3 has 14 residues. This chain's CDR3 is CASSPDSFNQPQHF. CDR3 DNA sequence: TGTGCCAGTAGCCCCGACAGCTTCAATCAGCCCCAGCATTTT. Based on the CDR3 plus reference TRBV19 and TRBJ1-5, the full variable domain is DGGITQSPKYLFRKEGQNVTLSCEQNLNHDAMYWYRQDPGQGLRLIYYSQIVNDFQKGDIAEGYSVSREKKESFPLTVTSAQKNPTAFYLCASSPDSFNQPQHFGDGTRLSIL.